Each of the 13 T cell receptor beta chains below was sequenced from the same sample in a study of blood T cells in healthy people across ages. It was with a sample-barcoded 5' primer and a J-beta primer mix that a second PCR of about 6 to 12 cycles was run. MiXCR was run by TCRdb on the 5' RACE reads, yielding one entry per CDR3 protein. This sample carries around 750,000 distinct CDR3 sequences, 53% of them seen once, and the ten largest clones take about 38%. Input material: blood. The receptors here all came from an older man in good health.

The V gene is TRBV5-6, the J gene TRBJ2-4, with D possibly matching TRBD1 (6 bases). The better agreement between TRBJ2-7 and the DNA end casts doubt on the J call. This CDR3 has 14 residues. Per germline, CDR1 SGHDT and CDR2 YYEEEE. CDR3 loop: CASSLRDTTYEQYF. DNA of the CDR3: TGTGCCAGCAGCTTGCGGGACACGACCTACGAGCAGTACTTC.

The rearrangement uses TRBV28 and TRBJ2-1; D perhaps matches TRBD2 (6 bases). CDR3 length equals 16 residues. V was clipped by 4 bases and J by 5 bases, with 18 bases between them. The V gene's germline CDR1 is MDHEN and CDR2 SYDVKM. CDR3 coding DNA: TGTGCCAGCAGTTCCCCAGCGGGCCAAGGGAACAATGAGCAGTTCTTC. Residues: CASSSPAGQGNNEQFF.

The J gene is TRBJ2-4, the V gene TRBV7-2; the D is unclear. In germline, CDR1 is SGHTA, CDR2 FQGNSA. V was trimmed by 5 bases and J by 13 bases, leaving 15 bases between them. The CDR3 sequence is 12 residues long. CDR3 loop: CASSTRITNQYF. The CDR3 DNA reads TGTGCCAGCAGCACTCGGATTACAAACCAGTACTTC.

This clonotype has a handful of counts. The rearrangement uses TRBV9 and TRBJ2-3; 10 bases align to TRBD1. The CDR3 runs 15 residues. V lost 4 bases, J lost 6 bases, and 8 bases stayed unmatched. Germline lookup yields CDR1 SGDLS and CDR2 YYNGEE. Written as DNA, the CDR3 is TGTGCCAGCAGCTTGCGGACAGGGGGAAGGGATACGCAGTATTTT. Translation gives CASSLRTGGRDTQYF. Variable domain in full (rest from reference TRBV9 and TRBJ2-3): DSGVTQTPKHLITATGQRVTLRCSPRSGDLSVYWYQQSLDQGLQFLIQYYNGEERAKGNILERFSAQQFPDLHSELNLSSLELGDSALYFCASSLRTGGRDTQYFGPGTRLTVL.

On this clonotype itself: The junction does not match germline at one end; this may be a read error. The CDR3 bases are TGTGCCGGCAGCCCGCGGGGGCTTGGAACCGGGGAGCTGTTTTTT. This sequence encodes CAGSPRGLGTGELFF. This rearrangement joins TRBV7-3 to TRBJ2-2; TRBD2 might be the D (7 bases). Germline assignment: CDR1 SGHTA and CDR2 FQGTGA. The CDR3 consists of 15 residues.

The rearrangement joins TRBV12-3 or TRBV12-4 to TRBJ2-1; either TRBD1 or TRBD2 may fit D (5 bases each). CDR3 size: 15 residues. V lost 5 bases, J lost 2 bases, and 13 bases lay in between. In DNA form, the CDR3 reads TGTGCCAGCAGTGGGGACCTAGGCACCTACAATGAGCAGTTCTTC. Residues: CASSGDLGTYNEQFF.

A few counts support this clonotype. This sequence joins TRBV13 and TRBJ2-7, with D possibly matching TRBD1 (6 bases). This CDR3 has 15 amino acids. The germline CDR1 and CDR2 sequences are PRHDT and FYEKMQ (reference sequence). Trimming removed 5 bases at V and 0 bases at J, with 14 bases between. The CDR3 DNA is TGTGCCAGCAGCCCAGGGGCTAGTCTCTCCTACGAGCAGTACTTC. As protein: CASSPGASLSYEQYF.

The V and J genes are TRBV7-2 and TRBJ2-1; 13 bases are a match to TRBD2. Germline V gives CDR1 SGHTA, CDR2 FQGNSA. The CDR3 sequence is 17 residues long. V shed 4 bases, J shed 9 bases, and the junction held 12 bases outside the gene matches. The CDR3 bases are TGTGCCAGCAGCTGGGGGGGACTAGCGGGAAGAGGCGGTGAGCAGTTCTTC. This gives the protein CASSWGGLAGRGGEQFF.

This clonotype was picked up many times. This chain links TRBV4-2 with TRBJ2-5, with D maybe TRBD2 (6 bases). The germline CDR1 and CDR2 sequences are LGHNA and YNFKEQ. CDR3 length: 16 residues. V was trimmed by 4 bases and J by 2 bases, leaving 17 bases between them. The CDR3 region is CASSPLEASAQETQYF. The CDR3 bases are TGTGCCAGCAGCCCCCTCGAGGCTAGCGCTCAAGAGACCCAGTACTTC.

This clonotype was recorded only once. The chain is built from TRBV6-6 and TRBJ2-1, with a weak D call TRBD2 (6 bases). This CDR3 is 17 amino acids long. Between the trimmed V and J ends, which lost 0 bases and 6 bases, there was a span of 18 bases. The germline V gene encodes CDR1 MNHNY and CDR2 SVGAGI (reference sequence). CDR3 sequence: CASSYSPGAGSSNEQFF. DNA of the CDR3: TGTGCCAGCAGTTACTCGCCGGGAGCGGGCTCAAGCAATGAGCAGTTCTTC.

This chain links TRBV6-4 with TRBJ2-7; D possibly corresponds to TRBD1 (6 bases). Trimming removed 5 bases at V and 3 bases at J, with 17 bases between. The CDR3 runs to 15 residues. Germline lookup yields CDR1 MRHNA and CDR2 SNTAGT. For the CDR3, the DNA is TGTGCCAGCAGTCGGACAGCGGAACACAACTACGAGCAGTACTTC. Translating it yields CASSRTAEHNYEQYF.

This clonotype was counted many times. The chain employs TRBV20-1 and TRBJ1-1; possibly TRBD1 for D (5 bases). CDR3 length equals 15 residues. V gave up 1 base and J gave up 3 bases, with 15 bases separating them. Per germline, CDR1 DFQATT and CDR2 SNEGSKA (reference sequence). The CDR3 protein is CSARAAQTGDTEAFF. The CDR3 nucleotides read TGCAGTGCTAGAGCAGCACAAACGGGGGACACTGAAGCTTTCTTT.

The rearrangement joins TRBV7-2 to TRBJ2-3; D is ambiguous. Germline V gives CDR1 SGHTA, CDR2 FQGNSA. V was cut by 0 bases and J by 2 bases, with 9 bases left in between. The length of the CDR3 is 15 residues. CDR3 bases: TGTGCCAGCAGCTTAGCAATGGCAGTCACAGATACGCAGTATTTT. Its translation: CASSLAMAVTDTQYF.